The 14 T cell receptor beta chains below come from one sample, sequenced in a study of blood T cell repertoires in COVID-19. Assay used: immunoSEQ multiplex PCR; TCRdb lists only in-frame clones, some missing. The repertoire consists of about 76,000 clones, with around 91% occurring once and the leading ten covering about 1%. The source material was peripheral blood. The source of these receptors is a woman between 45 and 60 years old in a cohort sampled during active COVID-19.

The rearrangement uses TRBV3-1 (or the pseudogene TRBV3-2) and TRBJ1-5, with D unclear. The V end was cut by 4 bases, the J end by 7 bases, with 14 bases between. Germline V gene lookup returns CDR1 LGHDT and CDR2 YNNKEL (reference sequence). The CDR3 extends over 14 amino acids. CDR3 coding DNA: TGTGCCAGCAGCCGCGCCCTTGGAGTGCAGCCCCAGCATTTT. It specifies CASSRALGVQPQHF.

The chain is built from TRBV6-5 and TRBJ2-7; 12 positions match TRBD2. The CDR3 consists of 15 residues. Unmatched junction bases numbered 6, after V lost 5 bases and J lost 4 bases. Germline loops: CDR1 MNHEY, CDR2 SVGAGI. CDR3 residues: CASSPGLAGPYEQYF. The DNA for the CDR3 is TGTGCCAGCAGTCCAGGACTAGCGGGACCATACGAGCAGTACTTC.

CDR3 DNA: TGTGCCACTCGGACAGGCAAGGAGACCCAGTACTTC. Its translation is CATRTGKETQYF. The chain couples TRBV6-5 to TRBJ2-5; the match to TRBD1 covers 7 bases. Germline lookup yields CDR1 MNHEY and CDR2 SVGAGI. The J segment lost 5 bases and the V segment lost 10 bases, leaving 7 bases of the junction unmatched. This CDR3 comprises 12 residues.

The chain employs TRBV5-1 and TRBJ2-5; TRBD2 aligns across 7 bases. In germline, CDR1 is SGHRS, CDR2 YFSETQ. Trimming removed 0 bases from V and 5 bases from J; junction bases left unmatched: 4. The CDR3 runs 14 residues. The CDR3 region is CASSLGGSEETQYF. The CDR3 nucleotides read TGCGCCAGCAGCTTGGGCGGGAGCGAGGAGACCCAGTACTTC.

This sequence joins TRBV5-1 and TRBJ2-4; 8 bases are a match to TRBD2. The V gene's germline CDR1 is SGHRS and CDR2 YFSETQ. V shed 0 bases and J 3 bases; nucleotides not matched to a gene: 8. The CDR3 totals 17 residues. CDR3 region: CASSLGLARVDKNIQYF. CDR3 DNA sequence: TGCGCCAGCAGCTTGGGACTAGCGAGGGTGGACAAAAACATTCAGTACTTC.

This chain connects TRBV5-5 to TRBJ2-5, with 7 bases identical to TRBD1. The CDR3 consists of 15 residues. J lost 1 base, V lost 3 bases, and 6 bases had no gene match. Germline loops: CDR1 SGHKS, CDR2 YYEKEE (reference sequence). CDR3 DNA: TGTGCCAGCAGCTCGACAGGGATCACCCAAGAGACCCAGTACTTC. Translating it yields CASSSTGITQETQYF.

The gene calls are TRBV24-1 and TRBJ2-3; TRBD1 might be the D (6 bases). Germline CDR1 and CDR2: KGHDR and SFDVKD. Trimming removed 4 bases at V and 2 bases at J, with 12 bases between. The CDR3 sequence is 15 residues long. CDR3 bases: TGTGCCACCAGTGACTCACAGGGTCTCACAGATACGCAGTATTTT. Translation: CATSDSQGLTDTQYF.

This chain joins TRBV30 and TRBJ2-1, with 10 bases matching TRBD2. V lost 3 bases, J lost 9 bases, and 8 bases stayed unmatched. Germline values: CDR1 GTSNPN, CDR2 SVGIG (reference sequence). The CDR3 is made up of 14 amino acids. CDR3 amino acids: CAWRGLAGVFEQFF. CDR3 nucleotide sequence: TGTGCCTGGAGGGGTCTAGCGGGAGTATTTGAGCAGTTCTTC.

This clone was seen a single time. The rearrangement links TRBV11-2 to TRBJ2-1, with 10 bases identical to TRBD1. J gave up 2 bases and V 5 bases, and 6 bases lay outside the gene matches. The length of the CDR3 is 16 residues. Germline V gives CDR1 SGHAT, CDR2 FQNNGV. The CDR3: CASSHLGTGAYNEQFF. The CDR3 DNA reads TGTGCCAGCAGCCATCTAGGGACAGGGGCCTACAATGAGCAGTTCTTC.

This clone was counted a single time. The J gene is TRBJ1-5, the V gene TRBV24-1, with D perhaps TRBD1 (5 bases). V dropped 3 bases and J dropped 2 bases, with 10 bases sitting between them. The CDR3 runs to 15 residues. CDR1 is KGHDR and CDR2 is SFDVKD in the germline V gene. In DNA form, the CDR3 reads TGTGCCACCAGTGATAGGGTAGGGGGCAATCAGCCCCAGCATTTT. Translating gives CATSDRVGGNQPQHF.

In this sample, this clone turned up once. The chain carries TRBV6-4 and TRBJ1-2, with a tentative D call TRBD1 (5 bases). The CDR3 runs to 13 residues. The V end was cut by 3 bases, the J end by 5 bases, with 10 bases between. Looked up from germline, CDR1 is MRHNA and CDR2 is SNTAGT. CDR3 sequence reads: CASSEGGTYGYTF. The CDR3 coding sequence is TGTGCCAGCAGTGAGGGGGGAACTTATGGCTACACCTTC.

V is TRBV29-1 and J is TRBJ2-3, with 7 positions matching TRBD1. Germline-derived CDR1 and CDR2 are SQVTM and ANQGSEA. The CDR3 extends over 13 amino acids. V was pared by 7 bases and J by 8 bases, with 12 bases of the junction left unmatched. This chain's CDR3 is CSARQGPRGTQYF. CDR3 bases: TGCAGCGCTCGACAGGGCCCCAGGGGTACGCAGTATTTT.

The CDR3 region is CASTPRAPSGEQYF. The CDR3 DNA reads as TGTGCCAGCACCCCGAGAGCCCCGTCCGGCGAGCAGTACTTC. The chain recombines TRBV6-5 with TRBJ2-7; D remains unclear. The germline gives CDR1 MNHEY, CDR2 SVGAGI. V lost 7 bases and J lost 6, with 19 bases in between. The CDR3 spans 14 residues.

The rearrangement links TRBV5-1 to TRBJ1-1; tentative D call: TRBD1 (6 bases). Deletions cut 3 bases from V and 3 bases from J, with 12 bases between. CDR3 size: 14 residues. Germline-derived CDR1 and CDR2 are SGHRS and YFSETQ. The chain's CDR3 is CASSSQGGDTEAFF. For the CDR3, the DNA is TGCGCCAGCAGCTCACAGGGAGGGGACACTGAAGCTTTCTTT.